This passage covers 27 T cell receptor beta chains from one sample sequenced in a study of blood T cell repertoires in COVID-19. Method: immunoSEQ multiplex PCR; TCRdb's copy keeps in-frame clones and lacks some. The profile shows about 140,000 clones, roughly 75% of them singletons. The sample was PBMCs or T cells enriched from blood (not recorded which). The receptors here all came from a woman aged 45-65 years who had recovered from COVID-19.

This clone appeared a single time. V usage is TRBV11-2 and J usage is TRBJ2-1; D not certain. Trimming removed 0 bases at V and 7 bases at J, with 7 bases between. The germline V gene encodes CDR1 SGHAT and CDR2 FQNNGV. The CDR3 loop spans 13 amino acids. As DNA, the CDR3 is TGTGCCAGCAGCTTAGACCTAGGTAATGAGCAGTTCTTC. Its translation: CASSLDLGNEQFF.

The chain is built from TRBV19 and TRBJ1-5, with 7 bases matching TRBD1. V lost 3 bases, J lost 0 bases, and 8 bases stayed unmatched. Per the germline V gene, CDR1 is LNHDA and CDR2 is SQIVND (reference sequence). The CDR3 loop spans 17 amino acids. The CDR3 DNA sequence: TGTGCCAGTAGTATCCGTACAGGGGCCATTAGCAATCAGCCCCAGCATTTT. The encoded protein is CASSIRTGAISNQPQHF.

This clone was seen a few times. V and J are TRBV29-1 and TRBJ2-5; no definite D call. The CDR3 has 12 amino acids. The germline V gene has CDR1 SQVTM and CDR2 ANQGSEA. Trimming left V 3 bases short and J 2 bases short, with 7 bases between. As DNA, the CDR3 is TGCAGCGTTGAGGGCAGTCAAGAGACCCAGTACTTC. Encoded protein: CSVEGSQETQYF.

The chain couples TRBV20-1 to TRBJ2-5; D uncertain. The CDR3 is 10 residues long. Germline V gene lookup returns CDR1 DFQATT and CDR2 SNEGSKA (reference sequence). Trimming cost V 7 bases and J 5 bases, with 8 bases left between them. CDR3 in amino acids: CSGSLETQYF. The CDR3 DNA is TGCAGTGGTAGCTTGGAGACCCAGTACTTC.

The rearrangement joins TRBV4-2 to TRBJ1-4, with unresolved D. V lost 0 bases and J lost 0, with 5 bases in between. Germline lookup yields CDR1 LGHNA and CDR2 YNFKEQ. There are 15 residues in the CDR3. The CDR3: CASSQDPATNEKLFF. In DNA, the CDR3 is TGTGCCAGCAGCCAAGACCCTGCAACTAATGAAAAACTGTTTTTT.

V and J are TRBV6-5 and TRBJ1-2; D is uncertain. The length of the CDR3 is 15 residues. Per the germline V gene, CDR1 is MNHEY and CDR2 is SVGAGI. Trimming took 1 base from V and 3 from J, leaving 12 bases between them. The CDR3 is CASSYLVRRDYGYTF. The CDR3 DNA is TGTGCCAGCAGTTACTTGGTCAGGCGGGACTATGGCTACACCTTC.

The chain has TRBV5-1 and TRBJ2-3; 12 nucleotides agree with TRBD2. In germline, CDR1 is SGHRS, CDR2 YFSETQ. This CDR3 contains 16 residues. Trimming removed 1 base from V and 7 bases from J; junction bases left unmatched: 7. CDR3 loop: CASSLWASGGEYTQYF. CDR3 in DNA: TGCGCCAGCAGCTTGTGGGCTAGCGGGGGGGAATATACGCAGTATTTT.

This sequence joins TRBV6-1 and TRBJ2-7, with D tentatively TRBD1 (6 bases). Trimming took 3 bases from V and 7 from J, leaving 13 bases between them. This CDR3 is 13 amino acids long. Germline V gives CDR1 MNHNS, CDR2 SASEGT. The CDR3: CASSDGGPREQYF. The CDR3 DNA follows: TGTGCCAGCAGTGATGGGGGCCCTCGAGAGCAGTACTTC.

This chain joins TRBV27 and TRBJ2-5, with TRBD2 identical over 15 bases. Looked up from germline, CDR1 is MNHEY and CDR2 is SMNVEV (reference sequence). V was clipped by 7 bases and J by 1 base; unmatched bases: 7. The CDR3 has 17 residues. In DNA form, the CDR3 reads TGTGCCAGCACCCCATCGGGACTAGCGGGGGGCCAAGAGACCCAGTACTTC. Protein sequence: CASTPSGLAGGQETQYF.

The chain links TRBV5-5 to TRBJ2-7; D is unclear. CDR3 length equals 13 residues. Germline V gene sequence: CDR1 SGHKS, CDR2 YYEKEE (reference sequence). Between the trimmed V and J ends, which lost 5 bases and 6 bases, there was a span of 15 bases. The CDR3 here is CASSESRVVEQYF. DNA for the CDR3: TGTGCCAGCAGTGAATCACGGGTGGTCGAGCAGTACTTC.

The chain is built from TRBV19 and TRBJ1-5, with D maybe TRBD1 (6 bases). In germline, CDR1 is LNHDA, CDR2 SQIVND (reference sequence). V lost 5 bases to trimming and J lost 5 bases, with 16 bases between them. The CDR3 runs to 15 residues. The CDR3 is CASSGGGRGHQPQHF. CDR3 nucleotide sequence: TGTGCCAGTAGTGGGGGGGGCAGGGGCCATCAGCCCCAGCATTTT.

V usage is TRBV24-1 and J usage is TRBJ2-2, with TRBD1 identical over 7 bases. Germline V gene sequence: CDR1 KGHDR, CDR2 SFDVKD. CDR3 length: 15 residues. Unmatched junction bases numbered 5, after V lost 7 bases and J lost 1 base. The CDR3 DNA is TGTGCCACCAGGTCGGGACAGCTGAACACCGGGGAGCTGTTTTTT. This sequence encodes CATRSGQLNTGELFF.

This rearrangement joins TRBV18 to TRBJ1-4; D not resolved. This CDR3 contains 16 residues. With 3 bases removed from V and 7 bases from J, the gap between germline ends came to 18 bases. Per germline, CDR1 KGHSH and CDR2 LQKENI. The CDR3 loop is CASSPSGSWVGEKLFF. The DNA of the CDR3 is TGTGCCAGCTCACCCTCGGGGTCATGGGTCGGTGAAAAACTGTTTTTT.

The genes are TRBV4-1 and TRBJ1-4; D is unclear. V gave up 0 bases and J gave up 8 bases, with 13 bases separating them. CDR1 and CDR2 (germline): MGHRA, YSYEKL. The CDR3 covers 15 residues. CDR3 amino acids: CASSQDKSTPEKLFF. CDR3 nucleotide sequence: TGCGCCAGCAGCCAAGACAAGAGTACCCCCGAAAAACTGTTTTTT.

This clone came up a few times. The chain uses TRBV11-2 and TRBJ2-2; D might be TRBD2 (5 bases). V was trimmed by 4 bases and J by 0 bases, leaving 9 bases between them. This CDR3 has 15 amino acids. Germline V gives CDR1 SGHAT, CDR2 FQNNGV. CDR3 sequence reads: CASSSGIPNTGELFF. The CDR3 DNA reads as TGTGCCAGCAGCTCCGGGATCCCGAACACCGGGGAGCTGTTTTTT.

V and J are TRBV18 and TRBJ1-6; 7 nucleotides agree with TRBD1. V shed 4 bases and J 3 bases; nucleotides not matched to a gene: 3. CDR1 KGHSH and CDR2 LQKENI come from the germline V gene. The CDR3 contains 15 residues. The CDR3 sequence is CASSLGQIYNSPLHF. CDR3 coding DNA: TGTGCCAGCTCACTGGGACAGATCTATAATTCACCCCTCCACTTT.

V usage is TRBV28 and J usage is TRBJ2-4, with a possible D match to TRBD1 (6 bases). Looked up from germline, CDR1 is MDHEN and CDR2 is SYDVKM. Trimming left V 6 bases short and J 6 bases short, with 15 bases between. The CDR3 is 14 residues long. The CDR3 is CASSQQSQGNIQYF. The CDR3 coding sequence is TGTGCCAGCAGCCAACAGTCACAGGGAAACATTCAGTACTTC. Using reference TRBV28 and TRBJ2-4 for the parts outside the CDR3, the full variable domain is DVKVTQSSRYLVKRTGEKVFLECVQDMDHENMFWYRQDPGLGLRLIYFSYDVKMKEKGDIPEGYSVSREKKERFSLILESASTNQTSMYLCASSQQSQGNIQYFGAGTRLSVL.

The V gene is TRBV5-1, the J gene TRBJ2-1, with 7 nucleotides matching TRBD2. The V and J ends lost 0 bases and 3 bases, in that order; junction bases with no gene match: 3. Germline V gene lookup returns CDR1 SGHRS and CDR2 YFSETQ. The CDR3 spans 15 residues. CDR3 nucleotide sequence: TGCGCCAGCAGCTTGGGACTAGCACACTACAATGAGCAGTTCTTC. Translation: CASSLGLAHYNEQFF.

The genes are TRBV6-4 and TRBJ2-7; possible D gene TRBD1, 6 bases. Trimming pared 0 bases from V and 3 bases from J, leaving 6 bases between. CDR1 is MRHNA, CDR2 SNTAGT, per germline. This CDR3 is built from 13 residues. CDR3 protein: CASSDSGGYEQYV. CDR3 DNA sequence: TGTGCCAGCAGTGACTCAGGGGGCTACGAGCAGTACGTC.

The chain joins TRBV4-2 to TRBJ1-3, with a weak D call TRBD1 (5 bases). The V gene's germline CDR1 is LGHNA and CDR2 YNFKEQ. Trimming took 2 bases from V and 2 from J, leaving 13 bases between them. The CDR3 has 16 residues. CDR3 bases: TGTGCCAGCAGCCAAAGGGGTGACGATACTGGAAACACCATATATTTT. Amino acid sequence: CASSQRGDDTGNTIYF.

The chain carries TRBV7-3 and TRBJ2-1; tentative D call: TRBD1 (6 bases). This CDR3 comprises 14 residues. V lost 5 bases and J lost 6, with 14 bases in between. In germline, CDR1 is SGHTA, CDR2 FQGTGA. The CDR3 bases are TGTGCCAGCAGCCCCCAACAGGGCGGCAATGAGCAGTTCTTC. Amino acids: CASSPQQGGNEQFF.

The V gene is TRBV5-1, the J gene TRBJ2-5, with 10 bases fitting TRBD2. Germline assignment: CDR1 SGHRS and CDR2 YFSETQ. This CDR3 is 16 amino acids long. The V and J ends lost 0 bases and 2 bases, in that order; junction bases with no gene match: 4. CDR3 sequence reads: CASSLGSGGQQETQYF. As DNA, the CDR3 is TGCGCCAGCAGCTTGGGTAGCGGGGGGCAACAAGAGACCCAGTACTTC.

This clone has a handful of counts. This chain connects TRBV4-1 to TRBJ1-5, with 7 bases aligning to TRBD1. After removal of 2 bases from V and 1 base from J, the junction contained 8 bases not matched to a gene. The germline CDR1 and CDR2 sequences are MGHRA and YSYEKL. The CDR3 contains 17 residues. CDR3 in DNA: TGCGCCAGCAGCCAATTTCCGGACAGGACCAGCAATCAGCCCCAGCATTTT. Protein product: CASSQFPDRTSNQPQHF.

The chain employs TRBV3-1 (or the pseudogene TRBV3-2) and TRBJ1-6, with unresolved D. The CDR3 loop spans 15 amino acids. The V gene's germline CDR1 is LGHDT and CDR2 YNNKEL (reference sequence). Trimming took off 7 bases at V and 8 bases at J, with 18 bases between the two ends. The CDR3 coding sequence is TGTGCCAGCAACAATCGACTATCGGTATATTCACCCCTCCACTTT. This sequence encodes CASNNRLSVYSPLHF.

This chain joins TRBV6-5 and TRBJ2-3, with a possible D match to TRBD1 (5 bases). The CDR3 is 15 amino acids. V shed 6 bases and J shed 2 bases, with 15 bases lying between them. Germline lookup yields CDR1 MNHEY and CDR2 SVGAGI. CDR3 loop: CASRRKQAPTDTQYF. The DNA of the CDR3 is TGTGCCAGCAGGCGCAAACAGGCCCCCACAGATACGCAGTATTTT.

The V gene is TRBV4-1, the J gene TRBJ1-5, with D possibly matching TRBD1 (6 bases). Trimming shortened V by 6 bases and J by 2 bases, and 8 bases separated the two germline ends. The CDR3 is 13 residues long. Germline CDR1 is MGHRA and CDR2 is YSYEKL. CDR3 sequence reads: CASRGAGNQPQHF. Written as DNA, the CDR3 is TGCGCCAGCAGGGGGGCAGGCAATCAGCCCCAGCATTTT.

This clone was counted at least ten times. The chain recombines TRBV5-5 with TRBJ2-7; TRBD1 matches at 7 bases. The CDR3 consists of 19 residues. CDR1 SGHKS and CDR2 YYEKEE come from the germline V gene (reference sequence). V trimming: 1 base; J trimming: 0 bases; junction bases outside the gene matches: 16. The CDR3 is CASSLFSDRARGNSYEQYF. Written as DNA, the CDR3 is TGTGCCAGCAGCTTGTTCAGCGACAGGGCCCGTGGGAACTCCTACGAGCAGTACTTC.